This entry describes one T cell receptor beta chain. What it binds is not known. CDR1 is SGHKS and CDR2 is YYEKEE in the germline V gene (reference sequence). With V trimmed by 0 bases and J by 1 base, 5 bases remained unmatched. This CDR3 spans 16 amino acids. The data originate from a study of cytomegalovirus exposure and HLA in healthy donors. A multiplex PCR was run with 60 Vbeta primers and 13 Jbeta primers. Profiling relied on immunoSEQ multiplex PCR, and the TCRdb table lists in-frame clones only, not all of them. This sample has 180,000 or so clones, with around 62% found just once. Whole-study findings and limits: Indistinguishability led to the exclusion of some V segments, TRBV6-2 and TRBV6-3 included. Links to common viral pathogens appeared, in a later analysis, for several of the most significant clusters. The study labeled more than 150 TCR beta chains cytomegalovirus-associated.

The chain carries TRBV5-5 and TRBJ2-5; 8 bases fit TRBD2. Sequences were obtained from PBMCs. The origin of this receptor is a man aged 35 to 55 in good health and CMV-seronegative. CDR3 nucleotide sequence: TGTGCCAGCAGCTTGGGAGCGGGGGCCCTCCAAGAGACCCAGTACTTC. This codes for CASSLGAGALQETQYF.